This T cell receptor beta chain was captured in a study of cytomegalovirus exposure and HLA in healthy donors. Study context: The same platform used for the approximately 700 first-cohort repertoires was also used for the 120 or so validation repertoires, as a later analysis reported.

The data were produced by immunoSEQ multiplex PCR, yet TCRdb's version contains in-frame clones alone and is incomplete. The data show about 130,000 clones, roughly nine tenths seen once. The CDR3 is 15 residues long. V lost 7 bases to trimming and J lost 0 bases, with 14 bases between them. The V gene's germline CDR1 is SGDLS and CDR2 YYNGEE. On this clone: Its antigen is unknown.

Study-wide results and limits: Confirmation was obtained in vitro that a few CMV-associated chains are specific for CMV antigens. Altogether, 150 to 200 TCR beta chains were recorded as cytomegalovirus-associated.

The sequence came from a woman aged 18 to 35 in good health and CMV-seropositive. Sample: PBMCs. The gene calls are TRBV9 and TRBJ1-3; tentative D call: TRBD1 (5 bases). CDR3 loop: CASGPTGFSGNTIYF. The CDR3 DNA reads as TGTGCCAGCGGCCCTACAGGATTCTCTGGAAACACCATATATTTT. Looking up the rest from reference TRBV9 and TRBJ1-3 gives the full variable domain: DSGVTQTPKHLITATGQRVTLRCSPRSGDLSVYWYQQSLDQGLQFLIQYYNGEERAKGNILERFSAQQFPDLHSELNLSSLELGDSALYFCASGPTGFSGNTIYFGEGSWLTVV.